The 27 T cell receptor beta chains presented below share a single source sample, sequenced in a study of CD8 T cells in ankylosing spondylitis. TCRdb ran MiXCR on the 5' RACE reads and lists one entry per CDR3 protein. The sample consists of roughly 39,000 distinct CDR3 sequences, around 2.9% of them appearing once. The sequenced sample was blood, either unsorted or a sorted T cell fraction (not recorded which). All receptors derive from a male donor with ankylosing spondylitis or in good health (not recorded which).

This clonotype appeared many times. The V call is TRBV9, the J call TRBJ2-3; D is tentatively TRBD1 or TRBD2 (5 bases each). The V end lost 0 bases, the J end lost 1 base, and 15 bases lay between the germline ends. Per the germline V gene, CDR1 is SGDLS and CDR2 is YYNGEE. The CDR3 length is 17 residues. The DNA of the CDR3 is TGTGCCAGCAGCGTAGCTACTCCGGGGCGGGGCACAGATACGCAGTATTTT. Protein product: CASSVATPGRGTDTQYF.

The sample holds many counts of this clonotype. The J gene is TRBJ2-5, the V gene TRBV9; D gene uncertain. V dropped 4 bases and J dropped 1 base, with 11 bases sitting between them. The CDR3 runs to 14 residues. Germline V CDR1 and CDR2: SGDLS, YYNGEE. Here the CDR3 reads CASSTLRLQETQYF. Written as DNA, the CDR3 is TGTGCCAGCAGCACCCTCCGGCTCCAAGAGACCCAGTACTTC.

This clonotype was seen many times. The J gene is TRBJ1-5, the V gene TRBV9; D is uncertain. The V end lost 0 bases, the J end lost 4 bases, and 2 bases lay between the germline ends. CDR1 SGDLS and CDR2 YYNGEE come from the germline V gene. This CDR3 contains 12 residues. CDR3 in amino acids: CASSVGNQPQHF. The CDR3 DNA reads TGTGCCAGCAGCGTAGGAAATCAGCCCCAGCATTTT.

This clonotype was observed at least ten times. The rearrangement links TRBV20-1 to TRBJ1-3; D might be TRBD1 (5 bases). Looked up from germline, CDR1 is DFQATT and CDR2 is SNEGSKA (reference sequence). V gave up 6 bases and J gave up 6 bases, with 21 bases separating them. The CDR3 contains 15 residues. In nucleotides, the CDR3 is TGCAGTGCCCTCAATGGGGGGTCGCAAGCAAACACCATATATTTT. This gives the protein CSALNGGSQANTIYF.

This clonotype was counted ten times or more. The chain combines TRBV9 with TRBJ2-5; 8 bases are a match to TRBD2. The length of the CDR3 is 14 residues. CDR1 and CDR2 from the germline V gene are SGDLS and YYNGEE. V dropped 0 bases and J dropped 5; count of bases not matched to a gene: 3. In DNA form, the CDR3 reads TGTGCCAGCAGCGTAGTAGCGGGAACGGAGACCCAGTACTTC. As protein: CASSVVAGTETQYF. Full variable domain (remainder filled in from reference TRBV9 and TRBJ2-5): DSGVTQTPKHLITATGQRVTLRCSPRSGDLSVYWYQQSLDQGLQFLIQYYNGEERAKGNILERFSAQQFPDLHSELNLSSLELGDSALYFCASSVVAGTETQYFGPGTRLLVL.

This clonotype came up many times. This chain uses TRBV9 with TRBJ1-4; D might be TRBD1 (6 bases). Germline V gene data show CDR1 as SGDLS and CDR2 as YYNGEE. V was clipped by 0 bases and J by 8 bases, with 20 bases between them. This CDR3 has 17 residues. This chain's CDR3 is CASSVAGSGAGGEKLFF. CDR3 bases: TGTGCCAGCAGCGTAGCGGGCTCAGGGGCAGGTGGCGAAAAACTGTTTTTT.

This clonotype showed up many times. The chain is built from TRBV9 and TRBJ2-1; the match to TRBD2 covers 8 bases. The CDR3 length is 16 residues. Trimming cost V 3 bases and J 9 bases; bases outside gene matches: 14. Germline lookup yields CDR1 SGDLS and CDR2 YYNGEE. CDR3 DNA sequence: TGTGCCAGCAGCGCCTTGGGTAGCGGGACGTACTCTGAGCAGTTCTTC. Translated, it gives CASSALGSGTYSEQFF.

This clonotype was observed at least ten times. The gene calls are TRBV9 and TRBJ2-1; maybe TRBD1 (6 bases). The CDR3 totals 16 residues. Germline V gene lookup returns CDR1 SGDLS and CDR2 YYNGEE. V gave up 3 bases and J gave up 1 base, with 14 bases separating them. The CDR3 region is CASSEMTGGSYNEQFF. The DNA for the CDR3 is TGTGCCAGCAGCGAGATGACAGGAGGATCCTACAATGAGCAGTTCTTC.

This clonotype came up many times. V and J are TRBV9 and TRBJ2-1, with TRBD2 identical over 11 bases. V was pared by 0 bases and J by 4 bases, with 9 bases of the junction left unmatched. The length of the CDR3 is 18 residues. Germline loops: CDR1 SGDLS, CDR2 YYNGEE. The CDR3 sequence: CASSVALGLAESYNEQFF. The CDR3 nucleotides read TGTGCCAGCAGCGTAGCTTTGGGACTAGCGGAAAGTTACAATGAGCAGTTCTTC.

The table lists this clonotype with many counts. J is TRBJ2-5 and V is TRBV9; 7 positions agree with TRBD2. Per germline, CDR1 SGDLS and CDR2 YYNGEE. V dropped 4 bases and J dropped 2; count of bases not matched to a gene: 5. The CDR3 contains 14 residues. The CDR3 nucleotides are TGTGCCAGCAGCACTAGCGTATCACAAGAGACCCAGTACTTC. Its protein product is CASSTSVSQETQYF.

Note on this clonotype: This may stem from a read error, because a much larger clone lies one nucleotide away. V usage is TRBV9 and J usage is TRBJ2-1; 10 bases match TRBD2. Germline V gives CDR1 SGDLS, CDR2 YYNGEE. CDR3 length: 15 amino acids. The CDR3 reads CASSVVSGRAHEQLF. DNA for the CDR3: TGTGCCAGCAGCGTAGTAAGCGGGAGGGCCCATGAGCAGCTCTTC.

This clonotype showed up many times. The rearrangement joins TRBV9 to TRBJ2-5, with 9 bases that match TRBD1. Trimming at V came to 0 bases and at J to 5 bases, leaving 11 bases not matched to a gene. CDR3 size: 17 residues. Germline-derived CDR1 and CDR2 are SGDLS and YYNGEE. This chain's CDR3 is CASSVVPAGQGDETQYF. The CDR3 DNA follows: TGTGCCAGCAGCGTAGTTCCGGCGGGACAGGGCGACGAGACCCAGTACTTC. Using reference TRBV9 and TRBJ2-5 for the parts outside the CDR3, the full variable domain is DSGVTQTPKHLITATGQRVTLRCSPRSGDLSVYWYQQSLDQGLQFLIQYYNGEERAKGNILERFSAQQFPDLHSELNLSSLELGDSALYFCASSVVPAGQGDETQYFGPGTRLLVL.

This clonotype was seen repeatedly, ten times or more. V is TRBV9 and J is TRBJ1-5; 7 bases are shared with TRBD1. V shed 2 bases, J shed 4 bases, and the junction held 3 bases outside the gene matches. Germline CDR1 reads SGDLS; CDR2 reads YYNGEE. The CDR3 length is 14 residues. CDR3 bases: TGTGCCAGCAGCGTTGGGACAGCGAATCAGCCCCAGCATTTT. Encoded protein: CASSVGTANQPQHF.

This clonotype was seen at least ten times. This sequence joins TRBV9 and TRBJ1-1; D is uncertain. The germline V gene encodes CDR1 SGDLS and CDR2 YYNGEE. Trimming cost V 4 bases and J 5 bases, with 18 bases left between them. This CDR3 is 15 amino acids long. The CDR3 loop reads CASSPSEARETEAFF. The CDR3 nucleotides are TGTGCCAGCAGCCCTTCTGAGGCAAGGGAGACTGAAGCTTTCTTT.

This clonotype was found many times. The genes are TRBV9 and TRBJ2-3, with TRBD2 as a possible D gene (5 bases). Germline loops: CDR1 SGDLS, CDR2 YYNGEE. V lost 4 bases and J lost 3, with 9 bases in between. This CDR3 is built from 13 residues. This CDR3 is CASSLALTDTQYF. The CDR3, as DNA: TGTGCCAGCAGCCTAGCTCTGACAGATACGCAGTATTTT.

This clonotype occurred many times. This sequence joins TRBV9 and TRBJ2-1; 8 bases match TRBD2. The length of the CDR3 is 15 residues. Germline CDR1 reads SGDLS; CDR2 reads YYNGEE. With 3 bases clipped from V and 0 bases from J, the junction kept 2 bases outside the gene matches. Here the CDR3 reads CASSATSGSYNEQFF. CDR3 nucleotides: TGTGCCAGCAGCGCCACTAGCGGCTCCTACAATGAGCAGTTCTTC.

Many counts were recorded for this clonotype. The chain combines TRBV9 with TRBJ1-2; D is undetermined. CDR3 size: 16 residues. Trimming removed 4 bases from V and 0 bases from J, with 16 bases in between. Germline CDR1 is SGDLS and CDR2 is YYNGEE. As DNA, the CDR3 is TGTGCCAGCAGCTTGGGAGGGCCTAATTCTAACTATGGCTACACCTTC. Translation: CASSLGGPNSNYGYTF.

This clonotype was recorded many times. The J gene is TRBJ2-7, the V gene TRBV9; D tentatively fits TRBD1 or TRBD2 (5 bases each). This CDR3 region has 14 residues. V lost 7 bases and J 2 bases, leaving 16 bases between the germline ends. Germline CDR1 SGDLS, CDR2 YYNGEE. CDR3 sequence reads: CASSREGPAYEQYF. The CDR3 coding sequence is TGTGCCAGCTCACGTGAGGGACCAGCCTACGAGCAGTACTTC.

This clonotype was recorded at least ten times. This chain joins TRBV9 and TRBJ1-1; D call uncertain. Germline assignment: CDR1 SGDLS and CDR2 YYNGEE. Trimming took off 1 base at V and 0 bases at J, with 4 bases between the two ends. CDR3 length: 13 residues. The CDR3, as DNA: TGTGCCAGCAGCGTAACGGTGAACACTGAAGCTTTCTTT. It translates to CASSVTVNTEAFF. The full variable domain, in which reference TRBV9 and TRBJ1-1 provide the parts outside the CDR3, is DSGVTQTPKHLITATGQRVTLRCSPRSGDLSVYWYQQSLDQGLQFLIQYYNGEERAKGNILERFSAQQFPDLHSELNLSSLELGDSALYFCASSVTVNTEAFFGQGTRLTVV.

This clonotype was detected ten times or more. This chain connects TRBV9 to TRBJ2-3; 7 nucleotides align to TRBD2. CDR1 is SGDLS, CDR2 YYNGEE, per germline. Trimming at V came to 4 bases and at J to 4 bases, leaving 3 bases not matched to a gene. The CDR3 contains 13 residues. The CDR3 sequence is CASSLAGADTQYF. The CDR3 region has the DNA TGTGCCAGCAGCCTGGCGGGAGCAGATACGCAGTATTTT.

This clonotype was seen repeatedly, ten times or more. This chain joins TRBV9 and TRBJ2-7, with 10 bases that match TRBD1. There are 14 residues in the CDR3. Looked up from germline, CDR1 is SGDLS and CDR2 is YYNGEE. Germline trimming cut 3 bases from V and 8 bases from J; bases unmatched to any gene: 8. CDR3 amino acids: CASSATGGAEQQYF. The CDR3 DNA sequence: TGTGCCAGCAGCGCGACAGGGGGCGCGGAGCAGCAGTACTTC.

Ten or more counts support this clonotype. The gene calls are TRBV9 and TRBJ2-1; 10 bases are a match to TRBD2. The germline V gene encodes CDR1 SGDLS and CDR2 YYNGEE. With 5 bases clipped from V and 2 bases from J, the junction kept 4 bases outside the gene matches. The length of the CDR3 is 15 residues. This CDR3 reads CASRPGLATYNEQFF. CDR3 nucleotides: TGTGCCAGCAGACCGGGACTAGCGACCTACAATGAGCAGTTCTTC.

This clonotype was seen at least ten times. V usage is TRBV9 and J usage is TRBJ2-3, with TRBD2 identical over 9 bases. The CDR3 is 15 residues long. V dropped 4 bases and J dropped 1; count of bases not matched to a gene: 4. The V gene's germline CDR1 is SGDLS and CDR2 YYNGEE. The CDR3 spells CASSSSGRGTDTQYF. In DNA form, the CDR3 reads TGTGCCAGCAGCAGTAGCGGGAGAGGCACAGATACGCAGTATTTT.

This clonotype was counted many times. The rearrangement joins TRBV6-1 to TRBJ2-3; maybe TRBD1 (6 bases). The CDR3 length is 14 residues. The V and J ends lost 6 bases and 2 bases respectively, with 12 bases between them. Germline-derived CDR1 and CDR2 are MNHNS and SASEGT. The CDR3 nucleotides read TGTGCCAGCAGCCACCGGGACACCACAGATACGCAGTATTTT. Amino acid sequence: CASSHRDTTDTQYF.

This clonotype was detected ten times or more. V and J are TRBV9 and TRBJ1-5; possible D gene TRBD1, 6 bases. Germline V CDR1 and CDR2: SGDLS, YYNGEE. The CDR3 sequence is 15 residues long. V shed 0 bases and J shed 4 bases, with 11 bases lying between them. The CDR3 protein is CASSVGGTPNQPQHF. The CDR3 nucleotides read TGTGCCAGCAGCGTAGGAGGGACACCAAATCAGCCCCAGCATTTT.

This clonotype was recorded at least ten times. The J gene is TRBJ1-1, the V gene TRBV9; D is unresolved. V dropped 0 bases and J dropped 2 bases, with 11 bases sitting between them. The germline gives CDR1 SGDLS, CDR2 YYNGEE. The CDR3 consists of 15 residues. CDR3 bases: TGTGCCAGCAGCGTAGTTGGGCAGGCAAACACTGAAGCTTTCTTT. Residues: CASSVVGQANTEAFF.

In this sample, this clonotype turned up many times. This rearrangement joins TRBV9 to TRBJ2-3; D gene uncertain. V dropped 1 base and J dropped 4 bases, with 10 bases sitting between them. This CDR3 comprises 14 residues. Germline V lookup: CDR1 SGDLS, CDR2 YYNGEE. CDR3 in amino acids: CASSVLLGADTQYF. The DNA for the CDR3 is TGTGCCAGCAGCGTACTCCTGGGCGCAGATACGCAGTATTTT.